The clone carrying this TCR beta chain was detected only a few times. This entry is derived from a study of PD-L1 blockade in urothelial cancer. Study-level information: Men with urothelial cancer arising in the bladder made up about 90% of the roughly 29 patients.

Synthetic TCR analog templates were added to each PCR reaction. TCRdb's table, derived via immunoSEQ multiplex PCR, lists solely in-frame clones and lacks some. This sample has 40,000 or so clones, with approximately 80% found just once. Time point given: pretreatment peripheral blood. The CDR3 totals 14 residues. Germline CDR1 and CDR2: MNHNS and SASEGT. J gave up 1 base and V 8 bases, and 4 bases lay outside the gene matches. This material consisted of PBMCs, taken around atezolizumab (anti-PD-L1) treatment. This clonotype was obtained from a man in his 60s with urothelial cancer. The J gene is TRBJ2-3, the V gene TRBV6-1, with 9 positions matching TRBD1. CDR3 residues: CASGRTGGTDTQYF. The CDR3 nucleotides read TGTGCCAGCGGTAGGACAGGGGGCACAGATACGCAGTATTTT.